The 15 T cell receptor beta chains in this list originate from one sample, sequenced in a study of cytomegalovirus exposure and HLA in healthy donors. In the PCR, 60 Vbeta and 13 Jbeta primers were used. The assay was immunoSEQ multiplex PCR, and TCRdb's table has in-frame clones only and misses some. The sample comprises roughly 120,000 clones, over 65% of which are singletons, and 2.5% to 3.5% rests with the top ten. The sequenced sample was PBMCs. The origin of the receptors is a woman under 40 in good health and CMV-seropositive.

The rearrangement links TRBV29-1 to TRBJ2-7, with TRBD1 identical over 9 bases. This CDR3 is 13 amino acids long. Unmatched junction bases numbered 6, after V lost 6 bases and J lost 3 bases. CDR1 is SQVTM, CDR2 ANQGSEA, per germline. The CDR3 DNA sequence: TGCAGCGTCCAGGGACAGGGAGGCTACGAGCAGTACTTC. Translated, it gives CSVQGQGGYEQYF.

The V gene is TRBV5-4, the J gene TRBJ2-7; the match to TRBD1 covers 10 bases. Looked up from germline, CDR1 is SGHNT and CDR2 is YYREEE (reference sequence). Trimming removed 2 bases from V and 2 bases from J; junction bases left unmatched: 7. This CDR3 spans 16 amino acids. The CDR3 spells CASSLSSGQGAYEQYF. CDR3 DNA sequence: TGTGCCAGCAGCTTAAGTTCCGGACAGGGGGCCTACGAGCAGTACTTC.

In its sample, this clone was seen once. This chain connects TRBV18 to TRBJ1-2, with D tentatively TRBD1 (5 bases). Germline V gene sequence: CDR1 KGHSH, CDR2 LQKENI. The V end lost 3 bases, the J end lost 2 bases, and 10 bases lay between the germline ends. CDR3 size: 14 residues. CDR3 amino acids: CASSPGGTNYGYTF. The CDR3 coding sequence is TGTGCCAGCTCACCTGGGGGGACCAACTATGGCTACACCTTC.

The gene calls are TRBV13 and TRBJ1-2, with a weak D call TRBD1 (6 bases). The germline V and J ends were trimmed by 5 bases and 8 bases, with 18 bases remaining between them. Germline-derived CDR1 and CDR2 are PRHDT and FYEKMQ (reference sequence). The CDR3 consists of 14 residues. The CDR3 coding sequence is TGTGCCAGCAGCCGCAGGGACATACAATCCGGCTACACCTTC. This codes for CASSRRDIQSGYTF.

J is TRBJ2-1 and V is TRBV15; D might be TRBD1 (6 bases). The CDR3 sequence is 13 residues long. Germline CDR1 and CDR2: LNHNV and YYDKDF (reference sequence). V lost 3 bases and J 8 bases, leaving 11 bases between the germline ends. The CDR3: CATSRKGVDEQFF. CDR3 nucleotide sequence: TGTGCCACCAGCAGGAAGGGGGTCGATGAGCAGTTCTTC.

J is TRBJ2-1 and V is TRBV4-3; 9 bases map to TRBD2. Losses at the gene ends were 0 bases for V and 4 bases for J; bases not matched to a gene: 16. Germline V gene lookup returns CDR1 LGHNA and CDR2 YSLEER. The CDR3 is 20 amino acids. The CDR3 DNA sequence: TGCGCCAGCAGCCAAGATCGACAGCATAACGCGGGGGGGCAGTACAATGAGCAGTTCTTC. Translation gives CASSQDRQHNAGGQYNEQFF.

This clone showed up just a few times. The chain uses TRBV28 and TRBJ1-5; possibly TRBD1 for D (5 bases). From germline, CDR1 is MDHEN and CDR2 SYDVKM. V gave up 5 bases and J gave up 13 bases, with 9 bases separating them. The CDR3 loop spans 10 amino acids. CDR3 region: CASSQGHQHF. CDR3 DNA: TGTGCCAGCAGTCAGGGCCATCAGCATTTT.

This clone was observed a few times. The CDR3 DNA reads as TGTGCCAGCAGTTTCCGCGGCGCGGCCCTCTATGGCTACACCTTC. As protein: CASSFRGAALYGYTF. The chain links TRBV28 to TRBJ1-2, with D hard to call. Germline V CDR1 and CDR2: MDHEN, SYDVKM. Trimming took 3 bases from V and 4 from J, leaving 15 bases between them. This CDR3 has 15 amino acids.

This chain joins TRBV30 and TRBJ2-1; TRBD2 is a possible D gene (5 bases). CDR3 length: 14 amino acids. Trimming removed 4 bases at V and 2 bases at J, with 12 bases between. Per germline, CDR1 GTSNPN and CDR2 SVGIG (reference sequence). CDR3 coding DNA: TGTGCCTGGAATCCGGGGTCCACCTACAATGAGCAGTTCTTC. Translated: CAWNPGSTYNEQFF.

The chain is built from TRBV5-1 and TRBJ2-1; D perhaps matches TRBD1 (7 bases). This CDR3 contains 14 residues. CDR1 is SGHRS, CDR2 YFSETQ, per germline. Trimming removed 5 bases from V and 5 bases from J, with 14 bases in between. In DNA form, the CDR3 reads TGCGCCAGCAGTCAGGGGGGAACACACAATGAGCAGTTCTTC. Its translation: CASSQGGTHNEQFF.

The chain couples TRBV10-3 to TRBJ1-2, with D tentatively TRBD1 (6 bases). Trimming removed 8 bases at V and 7 bases at J, with 20 bases between. The CDR3 runs 14 residues. CDR1 and CDR2 (germline): ENHRY, SYGVKD. CDR3 sequence reads: CAIRDGGRLGGYTF. The CDR3, as DNA: TGTGCCATCCGCGATGGGGGCCGATTGGGTGGCTACACCTTC.

The sample holds a few counts of this clone. This chain connects TRBV6-4 to TRBJ2-4, with 14 bases identical to TRBD2. The germline CDR1 and CDR2 sequences are MRHNA and SNTAGT. The CDR3 consists of 17 residues. V lost 7 bases and J lost 0; bases outside the gene matches: 5. The CDR3 is CASKGLAGGLAKNIQYF. The CDR3 bases are TGTGCCAGCAAAGGACTAGCGGGGGGCTTAGCCAAAAACATTCAGTACTTC.

This clone turned up a few times. The chain combines TRBV10-1 with TRBJ2-3, with a tentative D call TRBD2 (6 bases). Germline V gene lookup returns CDR1 WNHNN and CDR2 SYGVQD (reference sequence). The CDR3 has 16 amino acids. V was trimmed by 8 bases and J by 0 bases, leaving 18 bases between them. In DNA, the CDR3 is TGCGCCAGCGTTTCGCATGGGGGGACTAGCACAGATACGCAGTATTTT. This encodes CASVSHGGTSTDTQYF.

The chain couples TRBV19 to TRBJ1-2; 7 bases line up with TRBD1. V lost 5 bases, J lost 3 bases, and 3 bases stayed unmatched. CDR1 and CDR2 from the germline V gene are LNHDA and SQIVND (reference sequence). The CDR3 has 13 residues. Here the CDR3 DNA reads TGTGCCAGTAGTGGGGACAGCCACTATGGCTACACCTTC. This encodes CASSGDSHYGYTF.

V usage is TRBV19 and J usage is TRBJ2-6; TRBD1 might be the D (6 bases). V lost 7 bases to trimming and J lost 0 bases, with 13 bases between them. CDR1 is LNHDA and CDR2 is SQIVND in the germline V gene (reference sequence). The CDR3 sequence is 16 residues long. CDR3 nucleotide sequence: TGTGCCAGTAACCGCAGGGGACGCTCTGGGGCCAACGTCCTGACTTTC. Residues: CASNRRGRSGANVLTF.